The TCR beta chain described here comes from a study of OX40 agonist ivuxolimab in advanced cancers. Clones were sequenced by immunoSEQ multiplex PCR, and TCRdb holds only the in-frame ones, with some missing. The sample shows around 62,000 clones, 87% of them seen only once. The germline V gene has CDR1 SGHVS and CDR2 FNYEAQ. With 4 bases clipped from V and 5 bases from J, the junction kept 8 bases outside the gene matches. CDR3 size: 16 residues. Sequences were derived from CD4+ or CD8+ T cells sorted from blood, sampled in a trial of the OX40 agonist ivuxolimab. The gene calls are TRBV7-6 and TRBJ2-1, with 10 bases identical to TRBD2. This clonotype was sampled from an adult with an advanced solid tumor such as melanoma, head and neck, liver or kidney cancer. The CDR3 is CASSSKLAGLDNEQFF. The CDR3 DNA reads TGTGCCAGCAGCTCGAAACTAGCGGGGTTGGACAATGAGCAGTTCTTC.